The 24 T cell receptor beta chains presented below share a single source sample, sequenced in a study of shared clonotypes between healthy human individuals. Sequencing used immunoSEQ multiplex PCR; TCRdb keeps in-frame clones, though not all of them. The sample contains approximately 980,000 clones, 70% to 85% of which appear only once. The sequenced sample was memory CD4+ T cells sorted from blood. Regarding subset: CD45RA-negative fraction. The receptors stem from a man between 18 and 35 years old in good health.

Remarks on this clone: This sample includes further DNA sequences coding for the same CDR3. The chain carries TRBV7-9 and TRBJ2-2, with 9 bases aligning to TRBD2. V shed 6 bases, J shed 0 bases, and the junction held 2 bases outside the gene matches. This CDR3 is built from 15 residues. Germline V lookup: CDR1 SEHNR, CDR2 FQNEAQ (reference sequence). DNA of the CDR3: TGTGCCAGCAGTCTAGCGGGACCGAACACCGGGGAGCTGTTTTTT. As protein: CASSLAGPNTGELFF. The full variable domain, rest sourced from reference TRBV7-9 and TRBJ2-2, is DTGVSQNPRHKITKRGQNVTFRCDPISEHNRLYWYRQTLGQGPEFLTYFQNEAQLEKSRLLSDRFSAERPKGSFSTLEIQRTEQGDSAMYLCASSLAGPNTGELFFGEGSRLTVL.

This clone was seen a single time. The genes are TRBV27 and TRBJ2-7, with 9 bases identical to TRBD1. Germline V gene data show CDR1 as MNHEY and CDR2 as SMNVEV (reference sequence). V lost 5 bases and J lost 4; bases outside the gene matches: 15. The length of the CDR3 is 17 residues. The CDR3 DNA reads TGTGCCAGCAGTCTTTACCTCGGACAGGGGAGTGATTACGAGCAGTACTTC. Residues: CASSLYLGQGSDYEQYF.

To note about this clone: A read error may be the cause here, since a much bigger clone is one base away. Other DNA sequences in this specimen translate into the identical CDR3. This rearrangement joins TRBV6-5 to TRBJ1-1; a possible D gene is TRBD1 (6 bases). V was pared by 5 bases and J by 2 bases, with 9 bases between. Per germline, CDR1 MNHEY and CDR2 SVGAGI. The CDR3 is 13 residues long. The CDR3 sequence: CASSRTENTEAFF. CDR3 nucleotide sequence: TGTGCCAGCAGTCGGACAGAAAACACTGAAGCTTTCTTT.

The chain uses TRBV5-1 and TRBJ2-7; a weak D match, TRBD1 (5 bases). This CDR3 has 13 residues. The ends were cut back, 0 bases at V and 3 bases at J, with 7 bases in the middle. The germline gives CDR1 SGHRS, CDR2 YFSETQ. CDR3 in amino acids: CASSLEGLYEQYF. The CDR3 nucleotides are TGCGCCAGCAGCTTGGAGGGGCTCTACGAGCAGTACTTC. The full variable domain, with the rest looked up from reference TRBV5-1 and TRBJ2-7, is KAGVTQTPRYLIKTRGQQVTLSCSPISGHRSVSWYQQTPGQGLQFLFEYFSETQRNKGNFPGRFSGRQFSNSRSEMNVSTLELGDSALYLCASSLEGLYEQYFGPGTRLTVT.

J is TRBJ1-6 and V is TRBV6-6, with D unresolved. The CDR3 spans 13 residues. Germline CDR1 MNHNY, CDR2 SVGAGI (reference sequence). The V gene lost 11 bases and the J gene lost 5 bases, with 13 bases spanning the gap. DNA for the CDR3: TGTGCCGGCTCGGGTCTTAATAATTCACCCCTCCACTTT. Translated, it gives CAGSGLNNSPLHF.

The CDR3 DNA reads TGTGCCAGCATTGGGACAGGGTACTACGAGCAGTACTTC. Protein: CASIGTGYYEQYF. The J gene is TRBJ2-7, the V gene TRBV2, with 9 bases that match TRBD1. This CDR3 region has 13 residues. The germline CDR1 and CDR2 sequences are SNHLY and FYNNEI. V was clipped by 7 bases and J by 3 bases; unmatched bases: 4.

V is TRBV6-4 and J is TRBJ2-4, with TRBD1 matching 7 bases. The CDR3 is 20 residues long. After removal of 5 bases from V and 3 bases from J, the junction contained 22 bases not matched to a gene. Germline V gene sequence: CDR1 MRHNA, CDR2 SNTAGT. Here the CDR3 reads CASSPTGEHSPIVGKNIQYF. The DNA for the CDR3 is TGTGCCAGCAGTCCTACAGGGGAGCATTCCCCCATCGTGGGCAAAAACATTCAGTACTTC.

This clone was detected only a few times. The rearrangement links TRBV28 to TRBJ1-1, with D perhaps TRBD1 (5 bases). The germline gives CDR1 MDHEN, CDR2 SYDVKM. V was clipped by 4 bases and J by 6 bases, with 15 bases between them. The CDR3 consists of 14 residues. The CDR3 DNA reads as TGTGCCAGCAGTTCAGGGTACCCGGCGCCTGAAGCTTTCTTT. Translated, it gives CASSSGYPAPEAFF. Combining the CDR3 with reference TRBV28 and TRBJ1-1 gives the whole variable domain DVKVTQSSRYLVKRTGEKVFLECVQDMDHENMFWYRQDPGLGLRLIYFSYDVKMKEKGDIPEGYSVSREKKERFSLILESASTNQTSMYLCASSSGYPAPEAFFGQGTRLTVV.

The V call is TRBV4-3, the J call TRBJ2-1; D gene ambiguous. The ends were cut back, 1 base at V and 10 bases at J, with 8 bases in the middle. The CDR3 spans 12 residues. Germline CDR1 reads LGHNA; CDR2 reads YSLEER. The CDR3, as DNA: TGCGCCAGCAGCCAAGGACGAAGGGAGCAGTTCTTC. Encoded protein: CASSQGRREQFF.

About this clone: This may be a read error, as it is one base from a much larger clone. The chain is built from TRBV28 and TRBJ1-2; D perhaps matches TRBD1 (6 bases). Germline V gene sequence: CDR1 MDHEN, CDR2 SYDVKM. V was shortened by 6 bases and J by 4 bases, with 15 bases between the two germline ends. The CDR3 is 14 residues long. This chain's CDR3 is CASRPGTRGYGYTF. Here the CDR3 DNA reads TGTGCCAGCAGGCCCGGGACAAGGGGCTATGGCTACACCTTC.

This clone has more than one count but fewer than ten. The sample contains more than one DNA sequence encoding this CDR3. The CDR3: CASSPPVPEAFF. The CDR3, as DNA: TGTGCCAGCTCACCACCGGTCCCTGAAGCTTTCTTT. The V call is TRBV18, the J call TRBJ1-1; D is unclear. CDR1 is KGHSH and CDR2 is LQKENI in the germline V gene. This CDR3 has 12 residues. V was clipped by 0 bases and J by 6 bases, with 5 bases between them.

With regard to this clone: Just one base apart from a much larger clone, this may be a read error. CDR3 residues: CASSPDRGNTEAFF. CDR3 coding DNA: TGTGCCAGCAGCCCGGACAGGGGGAACACTGAAGCTTTCTTT. The rearrangement joins TRBV5-4 to TRBJ1-1, with TRBD1 matching 9 bases. Germline loops: CDR1 SGHNT, CDR2 YYREEE (reference sequence). This CDR3 has 14 residues. Germline trimming cut 4 bases from V and 1 base from J; bases unmatched to any gene: 2.

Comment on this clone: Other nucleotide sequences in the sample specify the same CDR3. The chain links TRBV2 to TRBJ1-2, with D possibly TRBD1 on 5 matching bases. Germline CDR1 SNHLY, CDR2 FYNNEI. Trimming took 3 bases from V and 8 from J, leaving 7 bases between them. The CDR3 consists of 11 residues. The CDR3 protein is CASSEGGGYTF. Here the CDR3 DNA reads TGTGCCAGCAGTGAGGGGGGAGGCTACACCTTC.

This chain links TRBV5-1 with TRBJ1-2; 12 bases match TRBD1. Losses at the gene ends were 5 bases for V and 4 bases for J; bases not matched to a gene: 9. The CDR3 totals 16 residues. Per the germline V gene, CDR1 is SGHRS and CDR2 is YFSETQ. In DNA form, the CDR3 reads TGCGCCAGCAGTTTTGGGACAGGGGGCCTGAGCTATGGCTACACCTTC. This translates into CASSFGTGGLSYGYTF.

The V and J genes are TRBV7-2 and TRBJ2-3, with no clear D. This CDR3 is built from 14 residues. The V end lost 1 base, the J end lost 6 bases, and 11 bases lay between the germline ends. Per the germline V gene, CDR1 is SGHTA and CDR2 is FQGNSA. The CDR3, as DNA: TGTGCCAGCAGCTTAGTGCCCCTCAGGGATACGCAGTATTTT. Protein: CASSLVPLRDTQYF. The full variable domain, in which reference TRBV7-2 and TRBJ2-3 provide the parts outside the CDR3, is GAGVSQSPSNKVTEKGKDVELRCDPISGHTALYWYRQSLGQGLEFLIYFQGNSAPDKSGLPSDRFSAERTGGSVSTLTIQRTQQEDSAVYLCASSLVPLRDTQYFGPGTRLTVL.

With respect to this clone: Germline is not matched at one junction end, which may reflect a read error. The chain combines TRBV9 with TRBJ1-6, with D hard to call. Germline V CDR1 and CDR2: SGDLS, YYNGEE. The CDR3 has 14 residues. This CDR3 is CASSVGHYNSALHF. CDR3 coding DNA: TGTGCCAGCAGCGTAGGCCACTATAATTCAGCCCTCCACTTT. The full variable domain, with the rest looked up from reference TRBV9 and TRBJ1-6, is DSGVTQTPKHLITATGQRVTLRCSPRSGDLSVYWYQQSLDQGLQFLIQYYNGEERAKGNILERFSAQQFPDLHSELNLSSLELGDSALYFCASSVGHYNSALHFGNGTRLTVT.

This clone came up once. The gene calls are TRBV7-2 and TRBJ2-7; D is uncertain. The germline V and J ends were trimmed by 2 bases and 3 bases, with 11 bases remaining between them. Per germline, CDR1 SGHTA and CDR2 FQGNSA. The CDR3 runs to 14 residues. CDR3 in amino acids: CASSLLSSLYEQYF. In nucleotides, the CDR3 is TGTGCCAGCAGCTTATTGTCCTCTCTCTACGAGCAGTACTTC.

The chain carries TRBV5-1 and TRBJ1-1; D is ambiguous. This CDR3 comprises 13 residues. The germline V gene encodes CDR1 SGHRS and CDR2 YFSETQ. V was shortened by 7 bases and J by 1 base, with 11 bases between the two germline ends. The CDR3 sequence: CASFESPNTEAFF. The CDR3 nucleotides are TGCGCCAGCTTCGAATCACCGAACACTGAAGCTTTCTTT.

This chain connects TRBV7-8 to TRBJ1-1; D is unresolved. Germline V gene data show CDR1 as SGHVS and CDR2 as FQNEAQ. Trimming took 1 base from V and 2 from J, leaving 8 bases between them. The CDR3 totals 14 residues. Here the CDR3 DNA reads TGTGCCAGCAGCTTAGTGTCGGCAAACACTGAAGCTTTCTTT. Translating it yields CASSLVSANTEAFF.

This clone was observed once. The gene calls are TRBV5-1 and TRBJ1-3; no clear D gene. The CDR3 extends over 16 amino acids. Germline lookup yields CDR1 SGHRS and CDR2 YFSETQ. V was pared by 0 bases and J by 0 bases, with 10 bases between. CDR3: CASSLEQPTSGNTIYF. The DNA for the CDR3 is TGCGCCAGCAGCTTGGAGCAGCCAACCTCTGGAAACACCATATATTTT.

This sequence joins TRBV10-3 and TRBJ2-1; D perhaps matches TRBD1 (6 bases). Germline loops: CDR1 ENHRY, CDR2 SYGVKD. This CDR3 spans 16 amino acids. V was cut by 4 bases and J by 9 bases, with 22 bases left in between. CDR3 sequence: CAISGGTKGGSSEQFF. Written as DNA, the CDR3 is TGTGCCATCAGTGGTGGGACAAAGGGCGGATCTTCTGAGCAGTTCTTC.

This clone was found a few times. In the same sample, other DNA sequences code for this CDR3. Written as DNA, the CDR3 is TGCGCCAGCAGCCCCCCCACAGATACGCAGTATTTT. Protein: CASSPPTDTQYF. The chain recombines TRBV5-1 with TRBJ2-3; D is unresolved. V was cut by 4 bases and J by 2 bases, with 5 bases left in between. The CDR3 is 12 residues long. Germline V gene lookup returns CDR1 SGHRS and CDR2 YFSETQ.

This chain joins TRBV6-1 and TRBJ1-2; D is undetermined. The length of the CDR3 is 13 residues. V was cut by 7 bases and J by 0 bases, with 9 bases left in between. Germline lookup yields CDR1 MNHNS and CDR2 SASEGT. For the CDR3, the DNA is TGTGCCAGCACCCAGCTTACTAACTATGGCTACACCTTC. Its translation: CASTQLTNYGYTF.

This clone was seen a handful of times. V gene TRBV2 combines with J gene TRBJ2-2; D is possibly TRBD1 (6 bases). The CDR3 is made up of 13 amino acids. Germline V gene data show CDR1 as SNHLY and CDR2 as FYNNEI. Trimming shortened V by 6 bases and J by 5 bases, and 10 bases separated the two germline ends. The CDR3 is CASRGADTGELFF. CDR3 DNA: TGTGCCAGCAGGGGGGCTGATACCGGGGAGCTGTTTTTT.